Described below is a single TCR beta chain sequence and its context. The sample holds one count of this clone. Its antigen is unknown. No much larger clone is present one base from it, and per-base qualities are unavailable. This sample was included in a study of control samples from healthy donors and cancer patients (dated by TCRdb to 2018 to 2021). The library was produced with the immunoSEQ multiplex PCR assay. TCRdb retrieved this table from immuneACCESS and kept in-frame rearrangements only. Not all clones are present; in checked studies, unresolved V genes account for under half, and no reason is known for the remainder. For this sample the table gives over 100,000 clones, of which approximately 90% were detected only once. The ten biggest clones cover 3% to 4% of the sample. From the cysteine up to the phenylalanine, the CDR3 has a length of 14 residues. Only the CDR3 DNA is retained, 42 bases long and in frame from the first base. Per the germline V gene (reference sequence), GTSNPN is the CDR1 and SVGIG is the CDR2. V is trimmed back by 8 bases and J by 6 bases, and the junction contains 10 bases that no gene match accounts for.

The clonotype originates from a man between 40 and 49 years old in good health. The chain is assembled from TRBV30 and TRBJ2-2; 9 middle bases align to TRBD2. The sequenced sample was blood. Here is the DNA: TGTGCCGGGGCCAGCGGGGGGTTTTCCGGGGAGCTGTTTTTT. It translates to CAGASGGFSGELFF.